The 10 T cell receptor beta chains given below trace back to one sample, sequenced in a study of molecular identifiers for immune sequencing clone quantification. TCRdb independently ran MiXCR on the PCR reads; one entry per CDR3 protein. The data contain 97,000 or so distinct CDR3 sequences, roughly 24% of them singletons. Sequencing used naive CD8+ T cells from blood, with Jurkat cell RNA spiked in. Subset denoted: FACS-sorted CD8+CD4-CCR7+CD45RA+ naive T cells. The receptors were gathered from a human donor in good health. Some libraries in this study had Jurkat cell RNA spiked in.

About this clonotype itself: A single base separates this from a much larger clone, so it may be a read error. The chain combines TRBV28 with TRBJ2-7, with D perhaps TRBD2 (5 bases). Germline CDR1 MDHEN, CDR2 SYDVKM. CDR3 length: 18 amino acids. The CDR3 DNA sequence: TGTGCCAGCAGCCCCGCGCCCGGGCAGGCCGGGGAAAACTACGCGCAGTACTTC. Translating it yields CASSPAPGQAGENYAQYF.

This clonotype came up many times. The chain joins TRBV11-2 to TRBJ2-2; no firm D call. The germline V gene has CDR1 SGHAT and CDR2 FQNNGV. V was clipped by 6 bases and J by 2 bases, with 10 bases between them. The length of the CDR3 is 14 residues. CDR3: CASSYSTNTGELFF. CDR3 in DNA: TGTGCCAGCAGTTATAGTACAAACACCGGGGAGCTGTTTTTT.

As regards this clonotype: A read error is possible here, since a much larger clone lies one base away. The V and J genes are TRBV28 and TRBJ2-3; possibly TRBD1 for D (6 bases). The CDR3 has 16 amino acids. V was pared by 7 bases and J by 4 bases, with 21 bases between. Germline V gene sequence: CDR1 MDHEN, CDR2 SYDVKM. The CDR3 bases are TGTGCCAGCACCGACCCTACAGGGAGAAGCGCAGATACGCAGTATTTT. Its translation is CASTDPTGRSADTQYF.

The V and J genes are TRBV6-6 and TRBJ2-1; TRBD2 might be the D (6 bases). Deletions cut 6 bases from V and 0 bases from J, with 21 bases between. CDR1 and CDR2 (germline): MNHNY, SVGAGI (reference sequence). The CDR3 has 18 residues. The chain's CDR3 is CASSPEGLDGGSYNEQFF. The CDR3 coding sequence is TGTGCCAGCAGCCCCGAAGGTTTGGACGGGGGCTCCTACAATGAGCAGTTCTTC.

This clonotype appeared many times. The chain employs TRBV4-3 and TRBJ2-7, with TRBD1 matching 7 bases. This CDR3 is 13 amino acids long. Trimming cost V 4 bases and J 4 bases; bases outside gene matches: 4. Looked up from germline, CDR1 is LGHNA and CDR2 is YSLEER. CDR3: CASSPTQGYEQYF. CDR3 in DNA: TGCGCCAGCAGCCCAACACAGGGGTACGAGCAGTACTTC.

The chain has TRBV2 and TRBJ2-7; 10 bases match TRBD1. J lost 9 bases, V lost 8 bases, and 25 bases had no gene match. Per germline, CDR1 SNHLY and CDR2 FYNNEI. The CDR3 consists of 18 residues. The CDR3 spells CASAIADRGKGDSIGQYF. Written as DNA, the CDR3 is TGTGCCAGCGCCATAGCGGACAGGGGGAAGGGGGATAGCATTGGGCAGTACTTC.

Comment on this clonotype: Being one base from a much bigger clone, this may be a read error. The chain links TRBV5-6 to TRBJ2-3; the D gene is possibly TRBD2 (6 bases). Germline V gene lookup returns CDR1 SGHDT and CDR2 YYEEEE. This CDR3 has 15 amino acids. Here the CDR3 reads CAGSSRRAGTDTQYF. The CDR3 DNA sequence: TGTGCCGGCAGCTCGAGGCGTGCGGGGACAGATACGCAGTATTTT.

This clonotype was found many times. The chain links TRBV4-3 to TRBJ2-7, with D perhaps matching TRBD2 (5 bases). Germline CDR1 reads LGHNA; CDR2 reads YSLEER. The ends were cut back, 4 bases at V and 7 bases at J, with 20 bases in the middle. The CDR3 is 15 residues long. CDR3 DNA sequence: TGCGCCAGCAGCCGGACTCTTATGAAGTCCGGGGAGCAGTACTTC. Protein: CASSRTLMKSGEQYF.

This clonotype occurred many times. The V call is TRBV21-1, the J call TRBJ2-6; no DNA check was done on the table's D call, TRBD1. TRBV21-1 represents a pseudogene. The CDR3 runs 20 residues. The CDR3 DNA is TGTGCCAGCAGCAAAGCGCGCAGACAGTCGCAGAGCTCTGGGGCCAACGTCCTGACTTTC. It is translated as CASSKARRQSQSSGANVLTF.

This clonotype was observed many times. The chain couples TRBV27 to TRBJ2-7; tentatively, D is TRBD1 (5 bases). The CDR3 totals 14 residues. Germline CDR1 reads MNHEY; CDR2 reads SMNVEV (reference sequence). V gave up 5 bases and J gave up 2 bases, with 13 bases separating them. CDR3 sequence: CASSLRGGPYEQYF. The DNA of the CDR3 is TGTGCCAGCAGTCTAAGGGGCGGCCCCTACGAGCAGTACTTC.